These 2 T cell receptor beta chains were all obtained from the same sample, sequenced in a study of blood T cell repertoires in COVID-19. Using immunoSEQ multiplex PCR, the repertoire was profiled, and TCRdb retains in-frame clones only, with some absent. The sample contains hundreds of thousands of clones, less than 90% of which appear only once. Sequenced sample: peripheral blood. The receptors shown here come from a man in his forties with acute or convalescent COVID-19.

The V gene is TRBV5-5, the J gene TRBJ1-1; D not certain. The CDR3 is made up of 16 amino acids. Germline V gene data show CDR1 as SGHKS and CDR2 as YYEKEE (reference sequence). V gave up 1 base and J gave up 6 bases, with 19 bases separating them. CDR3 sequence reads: CASSLFVLADLPEAFF. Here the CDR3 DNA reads TGTGCCAGCAGCTTGTTCGTCTTAGCTGACCTCCCTGAAGCTTTCTTT.

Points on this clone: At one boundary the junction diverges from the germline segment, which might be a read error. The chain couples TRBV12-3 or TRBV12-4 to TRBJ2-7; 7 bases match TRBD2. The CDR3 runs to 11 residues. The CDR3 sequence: CASSLGLAVCF. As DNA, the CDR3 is TGTGCCAGCAGTTTAGGGCTAGCGGTATGCTTC.